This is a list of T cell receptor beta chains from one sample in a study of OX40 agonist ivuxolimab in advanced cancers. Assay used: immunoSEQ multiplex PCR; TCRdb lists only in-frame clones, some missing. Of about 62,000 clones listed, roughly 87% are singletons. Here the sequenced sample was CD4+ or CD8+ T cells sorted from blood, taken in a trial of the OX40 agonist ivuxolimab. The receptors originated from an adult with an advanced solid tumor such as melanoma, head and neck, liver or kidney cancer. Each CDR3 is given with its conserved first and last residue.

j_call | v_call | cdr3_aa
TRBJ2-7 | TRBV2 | CASSGQGNSYEQYF
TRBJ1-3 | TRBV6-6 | CASSAQGSGNTIYF
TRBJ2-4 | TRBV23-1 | CASSQSVAGENIQYF
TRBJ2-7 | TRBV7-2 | CASSLSGLSRYEQYF
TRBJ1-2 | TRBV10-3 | CAISDQARLQATYGYTF
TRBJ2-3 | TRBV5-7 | CASSPALAGDLGTDTQYF
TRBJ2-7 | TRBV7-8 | CASSPGTSGRILRYEQYF
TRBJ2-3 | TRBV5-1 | CASSSLELTDTQYF
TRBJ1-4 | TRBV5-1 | CASSLGTGGAAEKLFF
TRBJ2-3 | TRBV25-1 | CASSMRDTQYF
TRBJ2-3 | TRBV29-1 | CSAKTSPSTDTQYF
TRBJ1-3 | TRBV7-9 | CASSLNQGVDTIYF
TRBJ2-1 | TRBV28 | CASRPYGQPGGYNEQFF
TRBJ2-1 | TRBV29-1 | CSVERQGAYEQFF
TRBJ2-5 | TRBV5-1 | CASSLGDSQETQYF
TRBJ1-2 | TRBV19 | CASLDRVLSYTF